Below are 29 T cell receptor beta chains sequenced from a single sample in a study of blood T cell repertoires in COVID-19. Sequenced by immunoSEQ multiplex PCR; TCRdb stores in-frame clones only, minus some. Altogether 65,000 to 100,000 clones are present, under 85% being singletons, with the ten largest covering around 12%. The sample was peripheral blood. These TCRs come from a human donor in a cohort sampled during active COVID-19.

CDR3 in DNA: TGTGCCAGCCTGGACAGGGTCTCCTACGAGCAGTACTTC. Protein sequence: CASLDRVSYEQYF. The J gene is TRBJ2-7, the V gene TRBV5-5; the match to TRBD1 covers 8 bases. CDR1 and CDR2 (germline): SGHKS, YYEKEE (reference sequence). The CDR3 runs to 13 residues. The J segment lost 0 bases and the V segment lost 7 bases, leaving 3 bases of the junction unmatched.

The rearrangement uses TRBV10-3 and TRBJ2-7; 10 bases align to TRBD1. The trim removed 4 bases at V and 2 bases at J, leaving 2 bases unmatched. Germline CDR1 reads ENHRY; CDR2 reads SYGVKD. This CDR3 has 14 amino acids. CDR3 protein: CAISGDRGTYEQYF. The CDR3 nucleotides are TGTGCCATCAGTGGGGACAGGGGAACCTACGAGCAGTACTTC.

The V gene is TRBV10-3, the J gene TRBJ2-3, with 11 bases identical to TRBD2. This CDR3 spans 17 amino acids. Looked up from germline, CDR1 is ENHRY and CDR2 is SYGVKD. The junction had 7 bases not matched to a gene; V was cut back by 2 bases and J by 3 bases. Here the CDR3 reads CAISETKRLAGTDTQYF. For the CDR3, the DNA is TGTGCCATCAGTGAGACAAAAAGACTAGCGGGGACAGATACGCAGTATTTT.

V and J are TRBV4-2 and TRBJ1-5; 12 nucleotides line up with TRBD1. The CDR3 runs to 19 residues. Per the germline V gene, CDR1 is LGHNA and CDR2 is YNFKEQ. Trimming cost V 3 bases and J 3 bases; bases outside gene matches: 12. CDR3 DNA sequence: TGTGCCAGCAGCCACTTGAAGGCAGGGACAGGGGGCAACAATCAGCCCCAGCATTTT. It codes for CASSHLKAGTGGNNQPQHF.

V usage is TRBV11-3 and J usage is TRBJ2-1; 7 bases align to TRBD2. This CDR3 is built from 15 residues. Trimming at V came to 5 bases and at J to 4 bases, leaving 8 bases not matched to a gene. Germline CDR1 reads SGHNT; CDR2 reads YENEEA. CDR3 nucleotides: TGTGCCAGCAGCCCCGGGGAGGGACTATACAATGAGCAGTTCTTC. Translating it yields CASSPGEGLYNEQFF.

This chain joins TRBV24-1 and TRBJ2-1, with D unresolved. The V gene's germline CDR1 is KGHDR and CDR2 SFDVKD. Trimming pared 2 bases from V and 7 bases from J, leaving 11 bases between. The CDR3 is 14 residues long. Here the CDR3 DNA reads TGTGCCACCAGTGATTCGGCTAGATGGAATGAGCAGTTCTTC. Translated, it gives CATSDSARWNEQFF.

This chain uses TRBV6-1 with TRBJ1-1; perhaps TRBD1 as D (5 bases). V was shortened by 2 bases and J by 10 bases, with 11 bases between the two germline ends. This CDR3 has 12 amino acids. Germline V gives CDR1 MNHNS, CDR2 SASEGT. The CDR3 spells CASSELRGGAFF. As DNA, the CDR3 is TGTGCCAGCAGTGAATTACGGGGGGGAGCTTTCTTT.

This clone was seen at least ten times. The chain is built from TRBV2 and TRBJ1-6; 10 bases are shared with TRBD1. Germline CDR1 is SNHLY and CDR2 is FYNNEI. V shed 7 bases, J shed 0 bases, and the junction held 6 bases outside the gene matches. The CDR3 has 17 amino acids. CDR3 sequence: CASKTGGGRSYNSPLHF. The CDR3 bases are TGTGCCAGCAAGACAGGGGGCGGGCGCTCCTATAATTCACCCCTCCACTTT. The full variable domain, rest sourced from reference TRBV2 and TRBJ1-6, is EPEVTQTPSHQVTQMGQEVILRCVPISNHLYFYWYRQILGQKVEFLVSFYNNEISEKSEIFDDQFSVERPDGSNFTLKIRSTKLEDSAMYFCASKTGGGRSYNSPLHFGNGTRLTVT.

This clone came up once. The rearrangement joins TRBV7-9 to TRBJ2-2; unclear D gene. Trimming left V 5 bases short and J 7 bases short, with 8 bases between. This CDR3 comprises 12 residues. CDR1 and CDR2 from the germline V gene are SEHNR and FQNEAQ (reference sequence). The CDR3: CASSVVVGELFF. DNA for the CDR3: TGTGCCAGCAGCGTCGTAGTCGGGGAGCTGTTTTTT.

The genes are TRBV3-1 (or the pseudogene TRBV3-2) and TRBJ2-4, with 11 positions matching TRBD2. The germline V gene has CDR1 LGHDT and CDR2 YNNKEL (reference sequence). This CDR3 is built from 17 residues. V was pared by 1 base and J by 9 bases, with 11 bases of the junction left unmatched. CDR3 sequence: CASSQGLAGGREGIQYF. DNA of the CDR3: TGTGCCAGCAGCCAAGGGCTAGCGGGGGGACGAGAGGGCATTCAGTACTTC.

This rearrangement joins TRBV7-9 to TRBJ2-3; TRBD2 matches 7 bases. From germline, CDR1 is SEHNR and CDR2 FQNEAQ (reference sequence). Losses at the gene ends were 5 bases for V and 0 bases for J; bases not matched to a gene: 17. The CDR3 sequence is 19 residues long. Here the CDR3 DNA reads TGTGCCAGCAGCCCCCGCCCGAGTGGGGACTACAAAAGCACAGATACGCAGTATTTT. Its protein is CASSPRPSGDYKSTDTQYF.

The J gene is TRBJ1-4, the V gene TRBV27, with a weak D call TRBD1 (6 bases). V shed 5 bases and J shed 0 bases, with 13 bases lying between them. The CDR3 extends over 16 amino acids. Germline V gene sequence: CDR1 MNHEY, CDR2 SMNVEV (reference sequence). As DNA, the CDR3 is TGTGCCAGCAGTCGAGATTGGACAGCAACTAATGAAAAACTGTTTTTT. Encoded protein: CASSRDWTATNEKLFF.

The V call is TRBV5-4, the J call TRBJ1-3; 8 nucleotides match TRBD1. In germline, CDR1 is SGHNT, CDR2 YYREEE (reference sequence). The CDR3 is 16 amino acids. The V segment lost 5 bases and the J segment 0 bases; nucleotides outside the gene matches: 7. Here the CDR3 DNA reads TGTGCCAGCAGATCACAGGGGGTAGACTCTGGAAACACCATATATTTT. As protein: CASRSQGVDSGNTIYF.

This chain connects TRBV12-3 or TRBV12-4 to TRBJ1-1; possibly TRBD1 for D (5 bases). Trimming took 7 bases from V and 5 from J, leaving 14 bases between them. This CDR3 comprises 13 residues. CDR3 loop: CASTPRGRTEAFF. The CDR3 nucleotides read TGTGCCAGCACCCCACGGGGGAGGACTGAAGCTTTCTTT.

The genes are TRBV5-1 and TRBJ1-3; no clear D. Trimming removed 0 bases at V and 0 bases at J, with 13 bases between. This CDR3 is 17 amino acids long. In germline, CDR1 is SGHRS, CDR2 YFSETQ. The CDR3: CASSLAGRLTSGNTIYF. Here the CDR3 DNA reads TGCGCCAGCAGCTTGGCCGGGAGGTTAACCTCTGGAAACACCATATATTTT.

The chain recombines TRBV3-1 (or the pseudogene TRBV3-2) with TRBJ2-3; 8 bases match TRBD2. J lost 4 bases, V lost 8 bases, and 8 bases had no gene match. The CDR3 spans 14 residues. Looked up from germline, CDR1 is LGHDT and CDR2 is YNNKEL (reference sequence). The CDR3 DNA follows: TGTGCCAGCGTCCGCGGGGGGAAATCAGATACGCAGTATTTT. It specifies CASVRGGKSDTQYF.

The rearrangement links TRBV12-2 to TRBJ1-1. TRBV12-2 is annotated as a pseudogene. The CDR3 is 17 amino acids. The CDR3 spells CASRFFSREGKNTEAFF. CDR3 DNA sequence: TGTGCAAGTCGCTTTTTTTCCCGGGAGGGAAAGAACACTGAAGCTTTCTTT.

This chain joins TRBV19 and TRBJ2-7; 10 bases are a match to TRBD2. The CDR3 consists of 16 residues. Germline CDR1 and CDR2: LNHDA and SQIVND (reference sequence). V was clipped by 1 base and J by 7 bases; unmatched bases: 10. The CDR3 DNA sequence: TGTGCCAGTAGTATAGGGACTAGCGGAGGTGTTATGGAGCAGTACTTC. It specifies CASSIGTSGGVMEQYF.

In its sample, this clone was seen once. The V gene is TRBV6-4, the J gene TRBJ2-2; 12 nucleotides agree with TRBD1. CDR1 is MRHNA and CDR2 is SNTAGT in the germline V gene. The CDR3 consists of 15 residues. Trimming cost V 6 bases and J 5 bases; bases outside gene matches: 4. The CDR3 region has the DNA TGTGCCAGCAGAGGGACAGGGGGCGAAACCGGGGAGCTGTTTTTT. It is translated as CASRGTGGETGELFF.

The V gene is TRBV30, the J gene TRBJ2-7, with D uncertain. This CDR3 is built from 14 residues. Germline V CDR1 and CDR2: GTSNPN, SVGIG (reference sequence). The V and J ends lost 0 bases and 5 bases respectively, with 14 bases between them. CDR3 in amino acids: CAWSVHSGLDEQYF. Written as DNA, the CDR3 is TGTGCCTGGAGTGTACACAGTGGGTTGGACGAGCAGTACTTC.

The rearrangement links TRBV5-1 to TRBJ1-4; TRBD1 might be the D (5 bases). The CDR3 is made up of 15 amino acids. Germline V gene lookup returns CDR1 SGHRS and CDR2 YFSETQ. The ends were cut back, 8 bases at V and 8 bases at J, with 22 bases in the middle. The CDR3, as DNA: TGCGCCAGTTCAAGGGAATACGGGGGAGGGGAAAAACTGTTTTTT. Its translation is CASSREYGGGEKLFF.

The rearrangement uses TRBV9 and TRBJ2-1; perhaps TRBD1 as D (6 bases). Per the germline V gene, CDR1 is SGDLS and CDR2 is YYNGEE. Trimming took 0 bases from V and 9 from J, leaving 16 bases between them. This CDR3 contains 15 residues. The CDR3 region has the DNA TGTGCCAGCAGCGTAGGGACAGTGGATACAAGTGAGCAGTTCTTC. Translation gives CASSVGTVDTSEQFF.

The genes are TRBV19 and TRBJ2-3; perhaps TRBD2 as D (6 bases). This CDR3 contains 13 residues. Trimming stripped 9 bases from V and 2 bases from J, with 12 bases between. Germline V gives CDR1 LNHDA, CDR2 SQIVND (reference sequence). The CDR3 region is CASGGRNTDTQYF. As DNA, the CDR3 is TGTGCCAGCGGGGGTAGGAACACAGATACGCAGTATTTT.

The rearrangement links TRBV12-3 or TRBV12-4 to TRBJ2-2; possible D gene TRBD1, 6 bases. The CDR3 has 13 residues. Deletions cut 4 bases from V and 4 bases from J, with 7 bases between. This chain's CDR3 is CASSSQGTGELFF. The CDR3 nucleotides are TGTGCCAGCAGTTCACAGGGCACCGGGGAGCTGTTTTTT.

The chain has TRBV29-1 and TRBJ1-2; 10 bases match TRBD1. J lost 6 bases, V lost 5 bases, and 3 bases had no gene match. There are 12 residues in the CDR3. Germline loops: CDR1 SQVTM, CDR2 ANQGSEA. CDR3: CSVPGQGNGYTF. As DNA, the CDR3 is TGCAGCGTTCCGGGACAGGGGAATGGCTACACCTTC.

Here the CDR3 DNA reads TGTGCCAGCAGCTTGGCGGGGAGGGGACAGGGGGTTTCCTACGAGCAGTACTTC. It specifies CASSLAGRGQGVSYEQYF. V usage is TRBV5-4 and J usage is TRBJ2-7; 11 bases agree with TRBD1. J lost 1 base, V lost 0 bases, and 9 bases had no gene match. The CDR3 runs 18 residues. The germline gives CDR1 SGHNT, CDR2 YYREEE (reference sequence).

The V and J genes are TRBV18 and TRBJ1-2, with 10 bases matching TRBD1. The trim removed 4 bases at V and 8 bases at J, leaving 16 bases unmatched. This CDR3 is 17 amino acids long. The germline V gene has CDR1 KGHSH and CDR2 LQKENI. CDR3 in amino acids: CASSRELLRQGAYGYTF. The CDR3 nucleotides are TGTGCCAGCTCACGGGAGCTTTTACGACAGGGGGCCTACGGCTACACCTTC.

The rearrangement uses TRBV7-3 and TRBJ2-1; TRBD2 is a possible D gene (6 bases). The CDR3 has 16 residues. CDR1 and CDR2 from the germline V gene are SGHTA and FQGTGA. V was pared by 5 bases and J by 4 bases, with 18 bases between. CDR3 region: CASSPLKGGIYNEQFF. The CDR3 DNA reads TGTGCCAGCAGCCCCCTTAAGGGCGGGATATACAATGAGCAGTTCTTC.

In its sample, this clone was seen once. The junction differs from germline at one of its ends, possibly a read error. The same CDR3 is also encoded by other DNA sequences in this sample. DNA of the CDR3: TGTGCCAGCAGCTCTTTGGACAGGGGGCTCAATGGTTACACCTTC. Its protein is CASSSLDRGLNGYTF. The chain recombines TRBV11-2 with TRBJ1-2; 11 bases line up with TRBD1. CDR1 SGHAT and CDR2 FQNNGV come from the germline V gene. There are 15 residues in the CDR3.